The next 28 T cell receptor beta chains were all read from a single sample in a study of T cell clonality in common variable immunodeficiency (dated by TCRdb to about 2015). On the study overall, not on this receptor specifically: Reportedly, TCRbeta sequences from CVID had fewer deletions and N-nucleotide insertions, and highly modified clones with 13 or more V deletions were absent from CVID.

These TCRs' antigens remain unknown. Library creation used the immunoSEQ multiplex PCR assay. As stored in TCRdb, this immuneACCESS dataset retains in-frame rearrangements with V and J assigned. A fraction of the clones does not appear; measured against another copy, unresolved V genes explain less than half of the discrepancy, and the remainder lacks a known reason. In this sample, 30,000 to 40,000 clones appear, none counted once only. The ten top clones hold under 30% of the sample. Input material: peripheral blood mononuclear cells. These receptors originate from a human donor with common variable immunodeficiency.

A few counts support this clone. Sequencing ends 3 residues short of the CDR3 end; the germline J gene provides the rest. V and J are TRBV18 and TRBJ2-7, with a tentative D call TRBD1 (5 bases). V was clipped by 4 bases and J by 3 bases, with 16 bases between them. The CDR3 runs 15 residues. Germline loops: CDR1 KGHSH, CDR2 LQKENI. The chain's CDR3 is CASSRGQGSFYEQYF. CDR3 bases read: TGTGCCAGCTCACGGGGTCAGGGATCTTTCTACGAG.

CDR3 residues: CASSTDRDRGWSPLHF. CDR3 DNA, as far as it was read: TGTGCCAGTAGTACCGACCGGGACAGGGGTTGGTCACCC. The chain employs TRBV19 and TRBJ1-6; 10 bases fit TRBD1. The read stops 3 residues short of the end of the CDR3; the missing end is completed from the germline J gene. The J segment lost 10 bases and the V segment lost 4 bases, leaving 10 bases of the junction unmatched. The CDR3 runs 16 residues. The germline CDR1 and CDR2 sequences are LNHDA and SQIVND (reference sequence). The complete variable domain, with remaining parts taken from reference TRBV19 and TRBJ1-6, reads DGGITQSPKYLFRKEGQNVTLSCEQNLNHDAMYWYRQDPGQGLRLIYYSQIVNDFQKGDIAEGYSVSREKKESFPLTVTSAQKNPTAFYLCASSTDRDRGWSPLHFGNGTRLTVT.

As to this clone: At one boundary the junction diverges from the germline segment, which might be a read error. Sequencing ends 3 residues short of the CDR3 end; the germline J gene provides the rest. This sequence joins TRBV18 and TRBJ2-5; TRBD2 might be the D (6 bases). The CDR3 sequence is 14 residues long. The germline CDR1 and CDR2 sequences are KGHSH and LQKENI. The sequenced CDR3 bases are TGTGCCAGCACACCCGGAGCGGGCCAAGAGACC. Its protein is CASTPGAGQET. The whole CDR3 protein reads CASTPGAGQETQYF.

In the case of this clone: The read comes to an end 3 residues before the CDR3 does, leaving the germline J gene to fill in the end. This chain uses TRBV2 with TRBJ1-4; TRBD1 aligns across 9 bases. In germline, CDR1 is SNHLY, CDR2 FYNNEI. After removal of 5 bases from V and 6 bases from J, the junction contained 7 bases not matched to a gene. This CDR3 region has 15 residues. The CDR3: CASSIQGARDEKLFF. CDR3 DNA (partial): TGTGCCAGCAGTATACAGGGGGCGCGGGATGAAAAA. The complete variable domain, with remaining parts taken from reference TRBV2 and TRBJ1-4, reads EPEVTQTPSHQVTQMGQEVILRCVPISNHLYFYWYRQILGQKVEFLVSFYNNEISEKSEIFDDQFSVERPDGSNFTLKIRSTKLEDSAMYFCASSIQGARDEKLFFGSGTQLSVL.

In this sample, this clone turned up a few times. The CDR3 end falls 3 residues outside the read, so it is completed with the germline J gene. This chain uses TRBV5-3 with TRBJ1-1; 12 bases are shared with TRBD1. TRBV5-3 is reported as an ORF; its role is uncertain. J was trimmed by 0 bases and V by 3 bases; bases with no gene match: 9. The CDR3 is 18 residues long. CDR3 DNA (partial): TGTGCCAGAAGCTCCAATCCGGGACAGGGGGCAATGAACACTGAA. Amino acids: CARSSNPGQGAMNTE. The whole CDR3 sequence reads CARSSNPGQGAMNTEAFF.

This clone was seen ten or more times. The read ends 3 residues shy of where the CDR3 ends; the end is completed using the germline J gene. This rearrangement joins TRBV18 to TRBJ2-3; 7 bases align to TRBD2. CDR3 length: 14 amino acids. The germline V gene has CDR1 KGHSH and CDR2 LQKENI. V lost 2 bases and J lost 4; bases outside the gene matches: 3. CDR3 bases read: TGTGCCAGCTCACCAGTTGCGGGAGCAGATACG. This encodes CASSPVAGADT. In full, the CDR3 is CASSPVAGADTQYF.

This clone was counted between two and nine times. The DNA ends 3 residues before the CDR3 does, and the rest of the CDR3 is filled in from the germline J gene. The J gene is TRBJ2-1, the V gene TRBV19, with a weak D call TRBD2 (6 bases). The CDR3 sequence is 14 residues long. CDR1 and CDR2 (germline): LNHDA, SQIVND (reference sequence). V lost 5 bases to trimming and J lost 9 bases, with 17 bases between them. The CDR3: CASSFRRGLGEQFF. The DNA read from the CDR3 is TGTGCCAGTAGTTTCCGGCGGGGACTCGGTGAG.

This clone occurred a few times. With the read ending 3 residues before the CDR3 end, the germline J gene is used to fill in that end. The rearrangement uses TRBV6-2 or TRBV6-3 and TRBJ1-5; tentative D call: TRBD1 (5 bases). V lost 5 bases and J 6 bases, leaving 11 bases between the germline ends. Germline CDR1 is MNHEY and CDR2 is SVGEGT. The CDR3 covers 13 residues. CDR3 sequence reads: CASSRERGQPQHF. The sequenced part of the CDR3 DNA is TGTGCCAGCAGTCGGGAGAGGGGTCAGCCC.

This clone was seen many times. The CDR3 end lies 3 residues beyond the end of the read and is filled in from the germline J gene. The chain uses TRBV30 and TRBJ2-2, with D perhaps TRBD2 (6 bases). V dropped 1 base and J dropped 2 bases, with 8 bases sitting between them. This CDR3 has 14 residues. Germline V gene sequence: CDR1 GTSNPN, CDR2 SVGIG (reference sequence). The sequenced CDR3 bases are TGTGCCTGGAGTGGGGGGACTAACACCGGGGAG. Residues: CAWSGGTNTGE. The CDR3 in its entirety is CAWSGGTNTGELFF.

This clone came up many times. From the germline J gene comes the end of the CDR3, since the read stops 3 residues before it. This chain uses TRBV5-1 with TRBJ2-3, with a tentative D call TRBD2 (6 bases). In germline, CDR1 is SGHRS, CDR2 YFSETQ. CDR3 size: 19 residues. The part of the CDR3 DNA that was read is TGCGCCAGCAGCTTGGCACGGAGCTCGGTTAGGCGACTAGATACAACG. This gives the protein CASSLARSSVRRLDTT. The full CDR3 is CASSLARSSVRRLDTTQYF.

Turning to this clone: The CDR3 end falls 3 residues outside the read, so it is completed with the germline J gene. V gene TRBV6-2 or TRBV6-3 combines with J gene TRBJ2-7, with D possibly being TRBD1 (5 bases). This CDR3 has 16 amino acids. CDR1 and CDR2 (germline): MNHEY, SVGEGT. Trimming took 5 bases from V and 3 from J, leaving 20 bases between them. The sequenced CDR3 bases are TGTGCCAGCAGTACTGCGAACACAGGTGTCGGCTACGAG. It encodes CASSTANTGVGYE. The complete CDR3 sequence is CASSTANTGVGYEQYF.

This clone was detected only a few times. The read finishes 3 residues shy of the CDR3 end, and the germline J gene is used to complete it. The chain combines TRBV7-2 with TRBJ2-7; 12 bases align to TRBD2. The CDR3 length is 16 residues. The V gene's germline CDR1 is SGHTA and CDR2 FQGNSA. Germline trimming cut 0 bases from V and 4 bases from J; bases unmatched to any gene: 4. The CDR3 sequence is CASSLARLAGVYEQYF. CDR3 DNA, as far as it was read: TGTGCCAGCAGCTTAGCCCGACTAGCGGGAGTTTACGAG.

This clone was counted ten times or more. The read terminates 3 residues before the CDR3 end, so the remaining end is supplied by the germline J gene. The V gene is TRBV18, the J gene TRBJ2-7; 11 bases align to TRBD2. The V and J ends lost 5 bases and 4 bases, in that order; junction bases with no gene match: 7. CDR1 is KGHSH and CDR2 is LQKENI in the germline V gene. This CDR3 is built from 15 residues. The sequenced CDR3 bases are TGTGCCAGCTCAATTACTAGCGGGAGCGGGTACGAG. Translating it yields CASSITSGSGYE. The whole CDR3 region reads CASSITSGSGYEQYF.

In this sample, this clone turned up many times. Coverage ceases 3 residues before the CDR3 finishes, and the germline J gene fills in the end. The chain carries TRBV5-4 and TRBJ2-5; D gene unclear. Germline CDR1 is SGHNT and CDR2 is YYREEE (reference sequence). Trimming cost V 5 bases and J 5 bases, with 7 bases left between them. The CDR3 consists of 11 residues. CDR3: CASSFGETQYF. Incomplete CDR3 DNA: TGTGCCAGCAGTTTCGGGGAGACC.

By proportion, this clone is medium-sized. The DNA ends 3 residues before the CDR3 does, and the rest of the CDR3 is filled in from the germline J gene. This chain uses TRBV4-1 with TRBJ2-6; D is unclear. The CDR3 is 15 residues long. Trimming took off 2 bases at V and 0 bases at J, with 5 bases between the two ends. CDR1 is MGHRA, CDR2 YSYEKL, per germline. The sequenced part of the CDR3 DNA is TGCGCCAGCAGCCAAAAGGGCTCTGGGGCCAACGTC. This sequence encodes CASSQKGSGANV. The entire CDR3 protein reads CASSQKGSGANVLTF.

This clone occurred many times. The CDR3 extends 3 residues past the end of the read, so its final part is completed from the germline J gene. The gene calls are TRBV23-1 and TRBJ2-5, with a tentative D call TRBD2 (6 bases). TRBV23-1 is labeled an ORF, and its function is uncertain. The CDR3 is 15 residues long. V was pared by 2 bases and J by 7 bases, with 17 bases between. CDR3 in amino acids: CASSQIRDSRGTQYF. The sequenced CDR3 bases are TGCGCCAGCAGTCAAATCCGGGACTCGAGGGGGACC.

Partial CDR3 DNA: TGTGCCAGTTGGACTAGCGGGAGGGCCTACGAG. Its protein product is CASWTSGRAYE. The whole CDR3 region reads CASWTSGRAYEQYF. This chain joins TRBV2 and TRBJ2-7, with 15 positions matching TRBD2. Read sequence stops 3 residues before the CDR3 end, and the germline J gene provides the missing end. The CDR3 extends over 14 amino acids. The germline V gene encodes CDR1 SNHLY and CDR2 FYNNEI. Germline trimming cut 9 bases from V and 2 bases from J; bases unmatched to any gene: 2.

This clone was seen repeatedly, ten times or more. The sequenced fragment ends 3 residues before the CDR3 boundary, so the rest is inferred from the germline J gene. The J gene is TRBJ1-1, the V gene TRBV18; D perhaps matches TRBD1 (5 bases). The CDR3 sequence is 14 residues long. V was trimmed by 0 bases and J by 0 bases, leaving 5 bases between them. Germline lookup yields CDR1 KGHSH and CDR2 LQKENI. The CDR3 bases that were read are TGTGCCAGCTCACCACCAGGGGTGAACACTGAA. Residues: CASSPPGVNTE. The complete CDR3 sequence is CASSPPGVNTEAFF.

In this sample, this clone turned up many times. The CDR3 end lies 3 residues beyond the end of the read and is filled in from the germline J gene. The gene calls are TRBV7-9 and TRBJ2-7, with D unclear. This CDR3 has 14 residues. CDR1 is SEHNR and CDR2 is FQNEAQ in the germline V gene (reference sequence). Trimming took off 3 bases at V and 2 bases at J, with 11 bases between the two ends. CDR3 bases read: TGTGCCAGCAGCTTTGACATCCCCCCCTACGAG. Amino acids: CASSFDIPPYE. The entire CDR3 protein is CASSFDIPPYEQYF.

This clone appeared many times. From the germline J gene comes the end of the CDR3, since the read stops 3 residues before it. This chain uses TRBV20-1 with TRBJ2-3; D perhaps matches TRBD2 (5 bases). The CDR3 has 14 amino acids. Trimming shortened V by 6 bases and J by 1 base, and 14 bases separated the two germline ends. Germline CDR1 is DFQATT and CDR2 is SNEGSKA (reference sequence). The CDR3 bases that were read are TGCAGTGCCAGCAGGAGGTTCCGCACAGATACG. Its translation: CSASRRFRTDT. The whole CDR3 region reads CSASRRFRTDTQYF.

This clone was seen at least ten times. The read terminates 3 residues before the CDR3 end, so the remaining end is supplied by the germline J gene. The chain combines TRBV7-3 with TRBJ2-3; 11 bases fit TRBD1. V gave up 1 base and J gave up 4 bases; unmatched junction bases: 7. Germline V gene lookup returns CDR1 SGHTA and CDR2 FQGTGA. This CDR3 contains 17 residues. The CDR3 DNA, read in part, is TGTGCCAGCAGCTTAAGTTTTCCGGGACAGGGGGCAGATACG. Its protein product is CASSLSFPGQGADT. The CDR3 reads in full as CASSLSFPGQGADTQYF.

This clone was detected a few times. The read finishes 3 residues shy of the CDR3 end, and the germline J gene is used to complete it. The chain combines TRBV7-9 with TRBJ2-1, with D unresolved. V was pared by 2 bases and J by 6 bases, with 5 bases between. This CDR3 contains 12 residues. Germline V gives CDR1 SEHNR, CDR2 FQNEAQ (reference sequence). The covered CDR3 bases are TGTGCCAGCAGCTTACACAGCAATGAG. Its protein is CASSLHSNE. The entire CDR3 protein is CASSLHSNEQFF.

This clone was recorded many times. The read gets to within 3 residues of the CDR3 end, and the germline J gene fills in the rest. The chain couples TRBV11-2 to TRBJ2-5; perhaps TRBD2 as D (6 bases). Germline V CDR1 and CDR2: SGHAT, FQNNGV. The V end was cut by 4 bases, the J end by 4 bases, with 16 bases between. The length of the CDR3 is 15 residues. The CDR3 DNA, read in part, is TGTGCCAGCAGCTCCCAGGCGGGGTCGGGAGAGACC. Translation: CASSSQAGSGET. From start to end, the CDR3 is CASSSQAGSGETQYF.

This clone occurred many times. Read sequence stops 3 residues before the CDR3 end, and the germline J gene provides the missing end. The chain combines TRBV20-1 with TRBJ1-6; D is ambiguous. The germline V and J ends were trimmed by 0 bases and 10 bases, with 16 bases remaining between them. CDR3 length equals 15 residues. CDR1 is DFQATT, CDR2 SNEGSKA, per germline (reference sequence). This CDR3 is CSARDSDRAGSPLHF. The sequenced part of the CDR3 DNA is TGCAGTGCTAGAGATTCGGACCGGGCGGGCTCACCC.

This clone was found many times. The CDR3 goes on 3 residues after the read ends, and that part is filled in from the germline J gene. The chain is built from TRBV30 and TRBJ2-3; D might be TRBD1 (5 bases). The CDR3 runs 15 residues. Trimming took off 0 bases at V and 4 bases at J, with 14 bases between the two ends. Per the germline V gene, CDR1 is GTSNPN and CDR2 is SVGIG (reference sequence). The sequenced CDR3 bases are TGTGCCTGGAGTGTAAATCCGCAGGGCGCAGATACG. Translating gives CAWSVNPQGADT. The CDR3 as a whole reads CAWSVNPQGADTQYF.

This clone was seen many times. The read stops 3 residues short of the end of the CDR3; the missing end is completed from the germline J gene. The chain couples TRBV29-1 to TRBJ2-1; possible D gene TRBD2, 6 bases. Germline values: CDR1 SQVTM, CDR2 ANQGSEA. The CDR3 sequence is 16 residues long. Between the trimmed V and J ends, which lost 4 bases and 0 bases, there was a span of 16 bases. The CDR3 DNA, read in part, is TGCAGCGTTGTTTGGAGACGGGGGAGCTCCTACAATGAG. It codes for CSVVWRRGSSYNE. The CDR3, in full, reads CSVVWRRGSSYNEQFF.

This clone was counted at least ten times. The part of the CDR3 DNA that was read is TGTGCCAGTAGTATAGAATTTGACGGGCAGCCC. Protein product: CASSIEFDGQP. The full CDR3 reads CASSIEFDGQPQHF. The chain uses TRBV19 and TRBJ1-5, with D unresolved. The read is 3 residues too short to cover the CDR3 end, so that end is filled in from the germline J gene. With 0 bases removed from V and 7 bases from J, the gap between germline ends came to 10 bases. Germline V gene data show CDR1 as LNHDA and CDR2 as SQIVND (reference sequence). CDR3 size: 14 residues.

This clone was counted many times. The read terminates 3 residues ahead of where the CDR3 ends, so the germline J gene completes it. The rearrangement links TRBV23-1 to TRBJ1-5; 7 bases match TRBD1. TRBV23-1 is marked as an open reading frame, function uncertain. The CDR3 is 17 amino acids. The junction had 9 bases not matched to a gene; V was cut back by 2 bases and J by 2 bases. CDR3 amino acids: CASSQDDREVGNQPQHF. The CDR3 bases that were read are TGCGCCAGCAGTCAAGACGACAGGGAGGTCGGCAATCAGCCC.